The sequence of this T cell receptor (beta chain) was determined in a study of blood T cell repertoires in COVID-19. At the level of the study: Sites across the United States, Italy and Spain contributed samples from acute and convalescent COVID-19. Sources were T cells, B-cell-depleted T cells, or PBMCs; the material itself was cDNA or gDNA.

V dropped 4 bases and J dropped 11 bases, with 24 bases sitting between them. The CDR3 is made up of 16 amino acids. CDR1 and CDR2 from the germline V gene are MNHEY and SVGAGI. Methods used by the authors: Estimation of nucleated cell counts relied on the amplification of reference gene primers. Repertoires were generated with immunoSEQ multiplex PCR, while TCRdb's copy carries only in-frame clones and drops some. V, J and clone size reflect that table, while D and trimming were determined from the DNA. The sample has 390,000 or so clones, just over 85% seen once. The table lists this clone with a few counts.

Sequencing input: peripheral blood. This TCR derives from a woman under 40 with active or convalescent COVID-19. The rearrangement links TRBV6-5 to TRBJ1-5, with D hard to call. This chain's CDR3 is CASSSPRELTVGSQHF. As DNA, the CDR3 is TGTGCCAGCAGTTCCCCGCGGGAGCTTACCGTAGGGTCCCAGCATTTT.